These 17 T cell receptor beta chains were all obtained from the same sample, sequenced in a study of T-cell reconstitution after alpha-beta-depleted transplantation in children. Unique molecular identifiers were incorporated into the prepared TCRbeta library. TCRdb fed the PCR reads into MiXCR, producing one record per CDR3 protein. The data show around 440,000 distinct CDR3 sequences, around 16% seen once. Sequenced here: PBMCs, mostly from graft donor cells, sampled 360 days after TCRalphabeta/CD19-depleted stem cell transplant. The receptors derive from a boy in the first two years of life who had a stem cell transplant for Wiskott-Aldrich syndrome, so the T cells may come from the graft donor.

There are many counts of this clonotype. The rearrangement joins TRBV6-5 to TRBJ2-1; 10 positions agree with TRBD2. The ends lost 2 bases at V and 1 base at J; junction bases unmatched: 8. Germline values: CDR1 MNHEY, CDR2 SVGAGI. This CDR3 is built from 18 residues. The CDR3 region has the DNA TGTGCCAGCAGTTACGGGTCACTAGCGGGATTGTCCTACAATGAGCAGTTCTTC. Translating it yields CASSYGSLAGLSYNEQFF.

This chain joins TRBV14 and TRBJ2-1; D remains ambiguous. The ends were cut back, 0 bases at V and 5 bases at J, with 17 bases in the middle. The CDR3 loop spans 17 amino acids. The germline CDR1 and CDR2 sequences are SGHDN and FVKESK. The DNA of the CDR3 is TGTGCCAGCAGCCAAGATGGAGAGTCACTACAAGACAATGAGCAGTTCTTC. Translating gives CASSQDGESLQDNEQFF.

This chain uses TRBV29-1 with TRBJ2-7, with D maybe TRBD1 (5 bases). CDR1 and CDR2 (germline): SQVTM, ANQGSEA. V lost 7 bases and J lost 3, with 10 bases in between. The CDR3 length is 11 residues. Written as DNA, the CDR3 is TGCAGCGCAGGACAAGTCTACGAGCAGTACTTC. It codes for CSAGQVYEQYF.

The chain employs TRBV7-8 and TRBJ2-4; 8 bases agree with TRBD1. V lost 0 bases, J lost 8 bases, and 9 bases stayed unmatched. The germline V gene encodes CDR1 SGHVS and CDR2 FQNEAQ. The CDR3 spans 16 residues. CDR3 nucleotides: TGTGCCAGCAGCTTAGCCACCCGCCAGGGGGCTGACATTCAGTACTTC. This gives the protein CASSLATRQGADIQYF.

There are a few counts of this clonotype. The gene calls are TRBV5-1 and TRBJ1-6; possible D gene TRBD1, 5 bases. The CDR3 is made up of 15 amino acids. Germline CDR1 reads SGHRS; CDR2 reads YFSETQ. The V and J ends lost 4 bases and 6 bases respectively, with 14 bases between them. The CDR3 loop is CASSRTTVGNSPLHF. The CDR3 DNA follows: TGCGCCAGCAGCCGAACGACAGTGGGTAATTCACCCCTCCACTTT.

V gene TRBV10-3 combines with J gene TRBJ2-3; D is perhaps TRBD2 (5 bases). This CDR3 region has 13 residues. Trimming cost V 11 bases and J 3 bases, with 15 bases left between them. Germline assignment: CDR1 ENHRY and CDR2 SYGVKD. CDR3 DNA: TGTGCCTCCAATCTGAGGGAAACAGATACGCAGTATTTT. This codes for CASNLRETDTQYF.

The CDR3 protein is CASSPRHRPNTGELFF. CDR3 sequence (DNA): TGTGCCAGCAGTCCCCGGCACCGTCCGAACACCGGGGAGCTGTTTTTT. The genes are TRBV6-1 and TRBJ2-2; D not certain. The CDR3 has 16 amino acids. V dropped 5 bases and J dropped 0 bases, with 13 bases sitting between them. The V gene's germline CDR1 is MNHNS and CDR2 SASEGT.

The chain uses TRBV12-3 or TRBV12-4 and TRBJ1-1; D is perhaps TRBD1 (5 bases). This CDR3 is built from 16 residues. V lost 6 bases, J lost 1 base, and 18 bases lay in between. The CDR3 DNA follows: TGTGCCAGCAGGTCGATGACCGGGACCCAGAACACTGAAGCTTTCTTT. This sequence encodes CASRSMTGTQNTEAFF.

The chain uses TRBV24-1 and TRBJ2-1; D is unresolved. V was clipped by 4 bases and J by 7 bases, with 7 bases between them. The germline V gene encodes CDR1 KGHDR and CDR2 SFDVKD. CDR3 length: 12 amino acids. CDR3 in DNA: TGTGCCACCAGTGACACAAGGAATGAGCAGTTCTTC. It codes for CATSDTRNEQFF.

The genes are TRBV20-1 and TRBJ2-1; the D gene is possibly TRBD2 (6 bases). CDR1 is DFQATT and CDR2 is SNEGSKA in the germline V gene (reference sequence). Deletions cut 7 bases from V and 6 bases from J, with 13 bases between. This CDR3 has 12 amino acids. CDR3 sequence: CSGTSGGNEQFF. The DNA for the CDR3 is TGCAGTGGTACTTCCGGGGGCAATGAGCAGTTCTTC.

The chain recombines TRBV12-3 or TRBV12-4 with TRBJ2-2; no reliable D call. This CDR3 region has 14 residues. V lost 7 bases, J lost 1 base, and 10 bases lay in between. The CDR3 DNA is TGTGCCAGCACCTTCGCCATGAACACCGGGGAGCTGTTTTTT. Translated: CASTFAMNTGELFF.

This clonotype appeared a few times. This chain connects TRBV5-1 to TRBJ2-7; 12 bases line up with TRBD2. Losses at the gene ends were 1 base for V and 2 bases for J; bases not matched to a gene: 10. The CDR3 loop spans 18 amino acids. Germline CDR1 is SGHRS and CDR2 is YFSETQ. This chain's CDR3 is CASSLFRRRLAGAYEQYF. For the CDR3, the DNA is TGCGCCAGCAGCTTGTTTAGGAGACGACTAGCGGGGGCCTACGAGCAGTACTTC.

This clonotype has more than one count but fewer than ten. The V and J genes are TRBV7-2 and TRBJ2-7; D is ambiguous. Germline values: CDR1 SGHTA, CDR2 FQGNSA. V was pared by 2 bases and J by 4 bases, with 12 bases between. This CDR3 has 14 amino acids. The DNA of the CDR3 is TGTGCCAGCAGCTTATCCCTGGACCGATACGAGCAGTACTTC. Translating it yields CASSLSLDRYEQYF.

The CDR3 DNA reads as TGCGCCGTTAGCGGGAGTGCCGGAAACTCCTACAATGAGCAGTTCTTC. It is translated as CAVSGSAGNSYNEQFF. V gene TRBV10-2 combines with J gene TRBJ2-1; 9 nucleotides line up with TRBD2. The CDR3 sequence is 16 residues long. V lost 11 bases and J lost 0; bases outside the gene matches: 11. Germline V lookup: CDR1 WSHSY, CDR2 SAAADI.

V and J are TRBV29-1 and TRBJ2-1, with D possibly being TRBD2 (6 bases). Trimming took 6 bases from V and 4 from J, leaving 19 bases between them. There are 15 residues in the CDR3. Germline V gene data show CDR1 as SQVTM and CDR2 as ANQGSEA. CDR3 nucleotides: TGCAGCGTCCAAAGGGTCGGGAGCGTGTACAATGAGCAGTTCTTC. Amino acid sequence: CSVQRVGSVYNEQFF.

This clonotype was observed a few times. The V and J genes are TRBV15 and TRBJ2-4; 7 bases agree with TRBD2. Germline V lookup: CDR1 LNHNV, CDR2 YYDKDF (reference sequence). After removal of 3 bases from V and 6 bases from J, the junction contained 14 bases not matched to a gene. The CDR3 totals 17 residues. CDR3 DNA: TGTGCCACCAGCAGCTACAGACTAGCTTACAAGAGAAACATTCAGTACTTC. It specifies CATSSYRLAYKRNIQYF.

The chain uses TRBV5-1 and TRBJ2-3; D is unclear. Per the germline V gene, CDR1 is SGHRS and CDR2 is YFSETQ. The CDR3 is made up of 15 amino acids. Trimming took 1 base from V and 0 from J, leaving 9 bases between them. For the CDR3, the DNA is TGCGCCAGCAGCTTGTCCAGTCTGAGCACAGATACGCAGTATTTT. Encoded protein: CASSLSSLSTDTQYF.